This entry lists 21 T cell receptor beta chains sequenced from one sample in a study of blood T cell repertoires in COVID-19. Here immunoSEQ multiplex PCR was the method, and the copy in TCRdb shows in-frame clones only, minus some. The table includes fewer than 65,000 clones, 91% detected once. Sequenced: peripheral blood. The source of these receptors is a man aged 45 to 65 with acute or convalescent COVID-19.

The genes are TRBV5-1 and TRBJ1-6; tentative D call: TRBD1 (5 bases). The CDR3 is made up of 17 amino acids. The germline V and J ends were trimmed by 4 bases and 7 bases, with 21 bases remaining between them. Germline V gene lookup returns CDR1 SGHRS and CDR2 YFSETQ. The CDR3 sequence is CASSPRGLGLENSPLHF. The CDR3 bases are TGCGCCAGCAGCCCGCGAGGGTTGGGACTAGAGAATTCACCCCTCCACTTT.

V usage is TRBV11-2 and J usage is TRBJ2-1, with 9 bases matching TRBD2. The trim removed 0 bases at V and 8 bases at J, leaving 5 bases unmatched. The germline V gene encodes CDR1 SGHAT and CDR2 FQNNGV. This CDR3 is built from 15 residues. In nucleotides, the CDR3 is TGTGCCAGCAGCTTAGATTCTAGCGGGGTATATGAGCAGTTCTTC. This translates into CASSLDSSGVYEQFF.

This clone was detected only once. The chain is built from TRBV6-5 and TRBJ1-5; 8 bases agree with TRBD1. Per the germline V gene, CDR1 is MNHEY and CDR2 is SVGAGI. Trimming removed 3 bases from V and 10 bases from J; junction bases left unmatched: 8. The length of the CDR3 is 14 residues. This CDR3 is CASSYTGGNSPQHF. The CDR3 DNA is TGTGCCAGCAGTTATACAGGGGGAAATTCCCCCCAGCATTTT.

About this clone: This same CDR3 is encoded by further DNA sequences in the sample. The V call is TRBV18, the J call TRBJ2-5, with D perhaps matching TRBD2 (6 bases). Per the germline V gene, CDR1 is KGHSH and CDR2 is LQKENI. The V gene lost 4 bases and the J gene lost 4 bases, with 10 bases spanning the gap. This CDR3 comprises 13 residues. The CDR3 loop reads CASSLQGGETQYF. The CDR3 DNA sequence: TGTGCCAGCTCACTTCAGGGAGGAGAGACCCAGTACTTC.

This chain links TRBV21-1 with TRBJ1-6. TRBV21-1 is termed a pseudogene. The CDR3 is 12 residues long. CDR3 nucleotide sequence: TGTGCCACCCCGGCCGGGAGTTCACCCCTCCACTTT. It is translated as CATPAGSSPLHF.

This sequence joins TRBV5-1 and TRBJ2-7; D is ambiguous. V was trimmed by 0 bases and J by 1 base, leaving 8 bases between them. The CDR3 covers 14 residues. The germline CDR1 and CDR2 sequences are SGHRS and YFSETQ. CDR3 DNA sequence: TGCGCCAGCAGCTTGGACGTCAGATCCTACGAGCAGTACTTC. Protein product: CASSLDVRSYEQYF.

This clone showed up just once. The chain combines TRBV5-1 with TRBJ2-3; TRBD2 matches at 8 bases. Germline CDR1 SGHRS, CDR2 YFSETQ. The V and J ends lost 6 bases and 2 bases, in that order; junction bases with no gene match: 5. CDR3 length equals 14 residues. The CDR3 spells CASTGLAHTDTQYF. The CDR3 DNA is TGCGCCAGCACCGGACTAGCCCACACAGATACGCAGTATTTT. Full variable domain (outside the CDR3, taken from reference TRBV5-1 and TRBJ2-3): KAGVTQTPRYLIKTRGQQVTLSCSPISGHRSVSWYQQTPGQGLQFLFEYFSETQRNKGNFPGRFSGRQFSNSRSEMNVSTLELGDSALYLCASTGLAHTDTQYFGPGTRLTVL.

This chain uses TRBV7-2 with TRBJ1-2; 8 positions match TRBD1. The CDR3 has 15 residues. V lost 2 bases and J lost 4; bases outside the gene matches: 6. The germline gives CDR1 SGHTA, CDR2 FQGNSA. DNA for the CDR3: TGTGCCAGCAGCTTATCCAGACAGGGGAGCTATGGCTACACCTTC. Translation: CASSLSRQGSYGYTF. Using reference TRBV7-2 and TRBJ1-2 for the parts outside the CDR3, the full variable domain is GAGVSQSPSNKVTEKGKDVELRCDPISGHTALYWYRQSLGQGLEFLIYFQGNSAPDKSGLPSDRFSAERTGGSVSTLTIQRTQQEDSAVYLCASSLSRQGSYGYTFGSGTRLTVV.

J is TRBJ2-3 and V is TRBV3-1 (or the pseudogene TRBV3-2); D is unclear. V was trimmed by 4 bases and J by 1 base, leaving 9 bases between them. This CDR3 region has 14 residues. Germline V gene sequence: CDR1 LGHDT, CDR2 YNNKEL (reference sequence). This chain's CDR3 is CASSPGSGTDTQYF. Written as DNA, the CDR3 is TGTGCCAGCAGCCCTGGCTCAGGCACAGATACGCAGTATTTT.

In DNA, the CDR3 is TGTGCCACCTCGACGGGTACTAACTATGGCTACACCTTC. Translating it yields CATSTGTNYGYTF. V and J are TRBV2 and TRBJ1-2; no definite D call. In germline, CDR1 is SNHLY, CDR2 FYNNEI. Trimming removed 10 bases from V and 0 bases from J, with 12 bases in between. This CDR3 is built from 13 residues. Based on the CDR3 plus reference TRBV2 and TRBJ1-2, the full variable domain is EPEVTQTPSHQVTQMGQEVILRCVPISNHLYFYWYRQILGQKVEFLVSFYNNEISEKSEIFDDQFSVERPDGSNFTLKIRSTKLEDSAMYFCATSTGTNYGYTFGSGTRLTVV.

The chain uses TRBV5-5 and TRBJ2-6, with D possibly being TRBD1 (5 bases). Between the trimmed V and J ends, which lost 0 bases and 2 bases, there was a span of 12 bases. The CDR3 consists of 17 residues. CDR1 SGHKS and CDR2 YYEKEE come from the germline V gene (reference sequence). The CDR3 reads CASSLAAGYPGANVLTF. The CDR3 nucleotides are TGTGCCAGCAGCTTGGCCGCAGGGTACCCTGGGGCCAACGTCCTGACTTTC.

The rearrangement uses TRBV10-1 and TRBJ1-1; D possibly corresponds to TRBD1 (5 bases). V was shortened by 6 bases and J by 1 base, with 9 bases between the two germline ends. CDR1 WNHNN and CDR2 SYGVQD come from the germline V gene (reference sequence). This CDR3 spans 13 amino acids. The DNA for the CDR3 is TGCGCCAGCAGACGGGGGGGGAACACTGAAGCTTTCTTT. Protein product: CASRRGGNTEAFF.

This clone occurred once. This CDR3 reads CASSPPGLAGKNEQFF. CDR3 nucleotide sequence: TGTGCCAGCTCACCACCCGGACTAGCGGGGAAAAATGAGCAGTTCTTC. This chain joins TRBV18 and TRBJ2-1; TRBD2 aligns across 12 bases. Germline CDR1 KGHSH, CDR2 LQKENI. The junction had 4 bases not matched to a gene; V was cut back by 0 bases and J by 7 bases. This CDR3 region has 16 residues.

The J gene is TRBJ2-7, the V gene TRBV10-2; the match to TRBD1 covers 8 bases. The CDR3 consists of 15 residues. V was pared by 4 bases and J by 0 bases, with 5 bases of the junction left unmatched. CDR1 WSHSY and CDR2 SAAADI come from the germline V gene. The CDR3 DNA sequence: TGCGCCAGCAGTGGTTCCCAGGGGGCCTCCTACGAGCAGTACTTC. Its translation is CASSGSQGASYEQYF.

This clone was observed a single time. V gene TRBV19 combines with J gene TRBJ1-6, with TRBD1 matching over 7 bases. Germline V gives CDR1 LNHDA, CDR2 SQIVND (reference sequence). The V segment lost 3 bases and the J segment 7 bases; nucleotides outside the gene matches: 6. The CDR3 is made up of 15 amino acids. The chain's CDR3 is CASSIIQGRNSPLHF. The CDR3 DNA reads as TGTGCCAGTAGTATTATACAGGGGAGAAATTCACCCCTCCACTTT.

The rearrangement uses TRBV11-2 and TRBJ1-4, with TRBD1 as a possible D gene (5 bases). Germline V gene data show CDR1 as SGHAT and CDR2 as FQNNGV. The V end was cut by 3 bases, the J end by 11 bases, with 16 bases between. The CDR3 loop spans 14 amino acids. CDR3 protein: CASSFGQRPEKLFF. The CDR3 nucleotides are TGTGCCAGCAGCTTCGGACAACGGCCGGAGAAACTGTTTTTT.

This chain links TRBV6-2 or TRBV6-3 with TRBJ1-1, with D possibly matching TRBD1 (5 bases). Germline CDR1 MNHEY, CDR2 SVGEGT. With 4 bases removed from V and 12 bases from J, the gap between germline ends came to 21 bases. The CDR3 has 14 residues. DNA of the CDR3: TGTGCCAGCAGTTCGGGGGTCCATCCCAAACGAACTTTCTTT. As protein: CASSSGVHPKRTFF.

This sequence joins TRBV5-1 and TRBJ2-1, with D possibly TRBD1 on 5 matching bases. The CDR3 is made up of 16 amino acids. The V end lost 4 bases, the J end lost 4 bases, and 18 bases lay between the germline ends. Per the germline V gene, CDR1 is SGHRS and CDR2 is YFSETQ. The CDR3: CASSQQGTLAYNEQFF. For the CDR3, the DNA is TGCGCCAGCAGCCAGCAGGGTACTTTAGCTTACAATGAGCAGTTCTTC. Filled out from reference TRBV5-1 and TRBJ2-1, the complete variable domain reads KAGVTQTPRYLIKTRGQQVTLSCSPISGHRSVSWYQQTPGQGLQFLFEYFSETQRNKGNFPGRFSGRQFSNSRSEMNVSTLELGDSALYLCASSQQGTLAYNEQFFGPGTRLTVL.

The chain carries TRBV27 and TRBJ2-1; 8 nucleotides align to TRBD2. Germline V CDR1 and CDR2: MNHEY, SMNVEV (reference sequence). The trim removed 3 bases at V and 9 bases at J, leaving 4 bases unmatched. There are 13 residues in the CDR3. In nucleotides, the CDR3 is TGTGCCAGCAGTTTCGGAGCGGGGGTTGAGCAGTTCTTC. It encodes CASSFGAGVEQFF.

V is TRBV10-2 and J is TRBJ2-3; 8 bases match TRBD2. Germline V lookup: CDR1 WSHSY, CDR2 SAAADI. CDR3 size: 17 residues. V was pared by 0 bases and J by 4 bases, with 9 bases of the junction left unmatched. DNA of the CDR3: TGCGCCAGCAGTGAGTCGAAATCGGCGGGGGGCGCAGATACGCAGTATTTT. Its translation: CASSESKSAGGADTQYF.

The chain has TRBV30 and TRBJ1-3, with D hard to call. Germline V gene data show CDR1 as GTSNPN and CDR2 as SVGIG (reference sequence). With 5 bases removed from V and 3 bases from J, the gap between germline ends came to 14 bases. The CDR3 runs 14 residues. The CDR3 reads CAWDPRSFGNTIYF. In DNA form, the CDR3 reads TGTGCCTGGGATCCCCGCAGTTTTGGAAACACCATATATTTT.